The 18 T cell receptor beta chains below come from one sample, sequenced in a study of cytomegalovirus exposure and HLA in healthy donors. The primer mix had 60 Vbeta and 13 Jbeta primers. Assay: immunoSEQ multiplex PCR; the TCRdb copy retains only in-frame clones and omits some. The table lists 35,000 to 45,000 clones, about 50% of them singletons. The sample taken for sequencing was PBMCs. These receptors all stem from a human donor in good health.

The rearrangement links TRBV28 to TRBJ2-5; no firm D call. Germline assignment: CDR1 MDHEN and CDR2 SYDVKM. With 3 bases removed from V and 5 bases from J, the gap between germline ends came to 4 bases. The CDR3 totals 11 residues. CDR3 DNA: TGTGCCAGCAGTTTGCGGGAGACCCAGTACTTC. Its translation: CASSLRETQYF.

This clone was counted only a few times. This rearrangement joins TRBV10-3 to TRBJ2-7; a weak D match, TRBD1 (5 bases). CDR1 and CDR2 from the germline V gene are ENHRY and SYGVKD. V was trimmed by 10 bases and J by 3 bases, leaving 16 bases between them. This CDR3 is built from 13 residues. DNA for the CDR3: TGTGCCACCAAACTGGACACACTCTACGAGCAGTACTTC. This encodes CATKLDTLYEQYF.

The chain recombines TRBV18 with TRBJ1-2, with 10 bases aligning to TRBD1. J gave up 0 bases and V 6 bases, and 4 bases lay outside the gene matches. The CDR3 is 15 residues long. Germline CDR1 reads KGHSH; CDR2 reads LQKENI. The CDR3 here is CASSGQGTANYGYTF. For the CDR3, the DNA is TGTGCCAGCTCGGGACAGGGGACGGCTAACTATGGCTACACCTTC.

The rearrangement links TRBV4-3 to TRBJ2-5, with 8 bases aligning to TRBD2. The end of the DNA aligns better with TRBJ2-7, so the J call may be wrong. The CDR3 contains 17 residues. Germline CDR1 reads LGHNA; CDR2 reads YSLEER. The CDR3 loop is CASSQDLSGGPSYEQYF. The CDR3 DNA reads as TGCGCCAGCAGCCAAGATCTCAGCGGGGGACCCTCCTACGAGCAGTACTTC.

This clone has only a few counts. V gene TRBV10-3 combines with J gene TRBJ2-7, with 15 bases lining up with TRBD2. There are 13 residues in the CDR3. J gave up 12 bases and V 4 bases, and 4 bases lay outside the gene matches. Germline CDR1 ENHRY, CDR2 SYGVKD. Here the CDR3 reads CAISGGTSGRRYF. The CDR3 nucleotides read TGTGCCATCAGTGGTGGGACTAGCGGGAGGCGGTACTTC.

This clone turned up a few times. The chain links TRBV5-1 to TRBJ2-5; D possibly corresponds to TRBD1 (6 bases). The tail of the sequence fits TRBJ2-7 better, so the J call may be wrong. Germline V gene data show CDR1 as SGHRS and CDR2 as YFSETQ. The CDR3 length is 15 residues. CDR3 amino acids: CASSSGEQGRYEQYF. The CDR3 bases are TGCGCCAGCAGCTCTGGGGAACAGGGTAGATACGAGCAGTACTTC.

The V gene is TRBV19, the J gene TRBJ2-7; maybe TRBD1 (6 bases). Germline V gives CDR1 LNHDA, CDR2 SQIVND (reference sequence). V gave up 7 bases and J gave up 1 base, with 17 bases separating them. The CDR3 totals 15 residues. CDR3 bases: TGTGCCAGTATGGGAACCGGGACACGGTCCTACGAGCAGTACTTC. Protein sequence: CASMGTGTRSYEQYF.

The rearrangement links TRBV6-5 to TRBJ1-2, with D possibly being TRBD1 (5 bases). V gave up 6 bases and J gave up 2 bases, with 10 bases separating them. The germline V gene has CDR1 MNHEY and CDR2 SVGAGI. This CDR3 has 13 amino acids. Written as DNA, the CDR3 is TGTGCCAGCAGCCAGGGAGGAAACTATGGCTACACCTTC. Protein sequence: CASSQGGNYGYTF.

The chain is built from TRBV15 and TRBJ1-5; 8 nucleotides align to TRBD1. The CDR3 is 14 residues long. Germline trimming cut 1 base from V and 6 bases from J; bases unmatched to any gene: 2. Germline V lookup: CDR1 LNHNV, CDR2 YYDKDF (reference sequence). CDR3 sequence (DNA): TGTGCCACCAGCAGAGGGACAGGGTTTCAGCCCCAGCATTTT. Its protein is CATSRGTGFQPQHF.

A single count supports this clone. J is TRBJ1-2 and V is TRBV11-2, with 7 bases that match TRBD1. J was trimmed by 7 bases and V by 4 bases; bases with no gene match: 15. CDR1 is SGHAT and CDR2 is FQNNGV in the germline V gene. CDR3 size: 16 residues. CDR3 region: CASSSLKTGEKSGYTF. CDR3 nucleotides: TGTGCCAGCAGCTCCTTAAAAACAGGGGAAAAAAGTGGCTACACCTTC.

The CDR3 coding sequence is TGTGCCAGCAGTGTGGGACAGGAACCCTACGAGCAGTACTTC. Amino acid sequence: CASSVGQEPYEQYF. The chain employs TRBV28 and TRBJ2-7; the match to TRBD1 covers 8 bases. Germline CDR1 reads MDHEN; CDR2 reads SYDVKM. Trimming removed 5 bases from V and 2 bases from J; junction bases left unmatched: 5. The CDR3 sequence is 14 residues long. Full variable domain (rest looked up from reference TRBV28 and TRBJ2-7): DVKVTQSSRYLVKRTGEKVFLECVQDMDHENMFWYRQDPGLGLRLIYFSYDVKMKEKGDIPEGYSVSREKKERFSLILESASTNQTSMYLCASSVGQEPYEQYFGPGTRLTVT.

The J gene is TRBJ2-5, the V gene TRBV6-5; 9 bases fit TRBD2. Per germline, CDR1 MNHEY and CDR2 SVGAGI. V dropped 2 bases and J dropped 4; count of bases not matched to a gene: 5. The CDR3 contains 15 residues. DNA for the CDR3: TGTGCCAGCAGTTACCTTGGACTAGCGCGAGAGACCCAGTACTTC. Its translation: CASSYLGLARETQYF.

CDR3 coding DNA: TGTGCCAGCAGTTACCGCGGTAGCGGGGGAGGAGATACGCAGTATTTT. It specifies CASSYRGSGGGDTQYF. The chain links TRBV6-6 to TRBJ2-3; 9 nucleotides align to TRBD2. CDR1 and CDR2 (germline): MNHNY, SVGAGI (reference sequence). The CDR3 consists of 16 residues. V lost 2 bases, J lost 5 bases, and 8 bases stayed unmatched.

The chain's CDR3 is CASSFTGGEQFF. In DNA form, the CDR3 reads TGTGCCAGCAGCTTCACAGGGGGTGAGCAGTTCTTC. This chain uses TRBV7-2 with TRBJ2-1; 8 bases match TRBD1. The V gene's germline CDR1 is SGHTA and CDR2 FQGNSA. The V and J ends lost 3 bases and 9 bases, in that order; junction bases with no gene match: 1. The CDR3 has 12 amino acids.

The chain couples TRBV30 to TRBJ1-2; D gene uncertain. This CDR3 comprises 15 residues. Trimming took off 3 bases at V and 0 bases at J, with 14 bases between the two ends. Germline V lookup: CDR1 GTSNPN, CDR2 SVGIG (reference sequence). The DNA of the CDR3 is TGTGCCTGGAGAGGCACTCCCGCGGCTAACTATGGCTACACCTTC. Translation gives CAWRGTPAANYGYTF.

CDR3 DNA: TGTGCCAGCAGCTTAGTCGGGTCCGGGTTTGGCTACACCTTC. Translated, it gives CASSLVGSGFGYTF. The J gene is TRBJ1-2, the V gene TRBV7-9, with D unclear. Germline loops: CDR1 SEHNR, CDR2 FQNEAQ (reference sequence). The CDR3 runs 14 residues. The V end lost 1 base, the J end lost 7 bases, and 13 bases lay between the germline ends.

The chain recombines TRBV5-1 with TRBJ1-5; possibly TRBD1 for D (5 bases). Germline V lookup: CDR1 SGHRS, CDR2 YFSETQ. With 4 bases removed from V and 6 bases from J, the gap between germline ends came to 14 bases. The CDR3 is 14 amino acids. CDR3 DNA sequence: TGCGCCAGCAGCCCAGACAGTTCCCGTCAGCCCCAGCATTTT. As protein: CASSPDSSRQPQHF.

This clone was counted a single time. The CDR3 DNA follows: TGTGCCACCAGCAGAGGATCACAAATGAACACTGAAGCTTTCTTT. Protein product: CATSRGSQMNTEAFF. V is TRBV15 and J is TRBJ1-1; D is uncertain. The CDR3 contains 15 residues. V was shortened by 1 base and J by 0 bases, with 9 bases between the two germline ends. Germline CDR1 LNHNV, CDR2 YYDKDF (reference sequence).